The 30 T cell receptor beta chains in this list originate from one sample, sequenced in a study of T-cell memory formation after mild COVID-19. TCRdb processed the 5' RACE reads anew with MiXCR; each CDR3 protein has one entry. Of 580,000 or so distinct CDR3 sequences in the sample, 15% to 20% were seen once. Sequencing was performed on PBMCs or a T cell subset sorted from them (not recorded which). The receptors shown here come from an adult woman who had mild COVID-19 (a few samples of this study predate the infection). Cell type and time point are not known.

With respect to this clonotype: This could be a read error, since a much larger clone is one nucleotide away. The chain couples TRBV5-6 to TRBJ2-2; either TRBD1 or TRBD2 may fit D (5 bases each). The CDR3 has 14 residues. The germline V gene encodes CDR1 SGHDT and CDR2 YYEEEE. CDR3 amino acids: CVSRPVRGTGELFF. CDR3 coding DNA: TGTGTCAGCAGGCCCGTGAGGGGCACCGGGGAGCTGTTTTTT.

In its sample, this clonotype was seen many times. This chain joins TRBV7-9 and TRBJ2-7, with D unresolved. Trimming removed 1 base at V and 3 bases at J, with 10 bases between. The CDR3 is made up of 14 amino acids. The germline gives CDR1 SEHNR, CDR2 FQNEAQ (reference sequence). The CDR3 region has the DNA TGTGCCAGCAGCTTAGATGGCGGCCTCTACGAGCAGTACTTC. Its translation is CASSLDGGLYEQYF.

CDR3 amino acids: CASRPGGPNTEAFF. In nucleotides, the CDR3 is TGTGCCAGCAGACCAGGGGGCCCGAACACTGAAGCTTTCTTT. V is TRBV6-5 and J is TRBJ1-1; 8 nucleotides match TRBD1. The V segment lost 6 bases and the J segment 1 base; nucleotides outside the gene matches: 4. The V gene's germline CDR1 is MNHEY and CDR2 SVGAGI. CDR3 length: 14 residues.

This clonotype was counted ten times or more. This chain connects TRBV12-3 or TRBV12-4 to TRBJ2-7; no clear D gene. This CDR3 has 13 amino acids. Trimming took off 7 bases at V and 0 bases at J, with 10 bases between the two ends. The chain's CDR3 is CASNRFGSYEQYF. The CDR3 DNA is TGTGCCAGCAACCGGTTTGGCTCCTACGAGCAGTACTTC.

The chain recombines TRBV7-6 with TRBJ2-7; 7 positions match TRBD2. Germline V gene lookup returns CDR1 SGHVS and CDR2 FNYEAQ. V trimming: 1 base; J trimming: 4 bases; junction bases outside the gene matches: 10. The CDR3 is 16 residues long. The CDR3: CASSLGRFGSGYEQYF. CDR3 DNA: TGTGCCAGCAGCTTAGGTAGATTTGGTAGCGGGTACGAGCAGTACTTC.

This clonotype has a handful of counts. This chain uses TRBV10-3 with TRBJ2-2, with 7 positions matching TRBD1. CDR1 is ENHRY and CDR2 is SYGVKD in the germline V gene. The CDR3 totals 14 residues. The trim removed 2 bases at V and 5 bases at J, leaving 2 bases unmatched. The CDR3 here is CAISETGDTGELFF. The DNA of the CDR3 is TGTGCCATCAGTGAGACAGGGGATACCGGGGAGCTGTTTTTT.

This chain connects TRBV29-1 to TRBJ2-7; D remains unclear. The CDR3 runs to 11 residues. V was cut by 6 bases and J by 5 bases, with 11 bases left in between. From germline, CDR1 is SQVTM and CDR2 ANQGSEA. The CDR3 DNA follows: TGCAGCGTCTATGGGATTCACGAGCAGTACTTC. Protein product: CSVYGIHEQYF.

This clonotype has more than one count but fewer than ten. The chain carries TRBV7-9 and TRBJ2-4; 7 bases align to TRBD2. The trim removed 1 base at V and 0 bases at J, leaving 3 bases unmatched. The CDR3 runs to 16 residues. Per germline, CDR1 SEHNR and CDR2 FQNEAQ (reference sequence). The CDR3 DNA reads as TGTGCCAGCAGCTTAGGGGAGGGTAAAGCCAAAAACATTCAGTACTTC. Translation: CASSLGEGKAKNIQYF.

The chain couples TRBV4-2 to TRBJ1-1; 9 nucleotides align to TRBD1. Trimming took 4 bases from V and 1 from J; bases not matched to a gene: 7. The CDR3 runs 16 residues. From germline, CDR1 is LGHNA and CDR2 YNFKEQ. The CDR3 sequence: CASSLRQGEANTEAFF. For the CDR3, the DNA is TGTGCCAGCAGCCTCCGACAGGGGGAAGCGAACACTGAAGCTTTCTTT.

This clonotype has just a few counts. The chain joins TRBV7-9 to TRBJ2-2; D remains ambiguous. Looked up from germline, CDR1 is SEHNR and CDR2 is FQNEAQ (reference sequence). The germline V and J ends were trimmed by 6 bases and 3 bases, with 11 bases remaining between them. The CDR3 contains 14 residues. The CDR3 DNA follows: TGTGCCAGCAGTCATGACGTATACACCGGGGAGCTGTTTTTT. This sequence encodes CASSHDVYTGELFF.

This clonotype was counted between two and nine times. The CDR3 bases are TGCGCCAGCAGCTTAACGCAGGGCGCGAACACCGGGGAGCTGTTTTTT. This translates into CASSLTQGANTGELFF. This chain joins TRBV5-1 and TRBJ2-2, with a weak D call TRBD1 (5 bases). CDR3 length equals 16 residues. CDR1 and CDR2 (germline): SGHRS, YFSETQ. The V and J ends lost 2 bases and 0 bases respectively, with 11 bases between them.

This clonotype was observed a few times. The V and J genes are TRBV27 and TRBJ1-5; 7 bases are shared with TRBD1. CDR1 and CDR2 from the germline V gene are MNHEY and SMNVEV (reference sequence). J lost 0 bases, V lost 6 bases, and 5 bases had no gene match. The CDR3 consists of 15 residues. The CDR3 coding sequence is TGTGCCAGCAGGCTGACAGGGACTAGCAATCAGCCCCAGCATTTT. Amino acids: CASRLTGTSNQPQHF.

The chain links TRBV4-1 to TRBJ2-5; 14 nucleotides align to TRBD2. The CDR3 has 16 amino acids. From germline, CDR1 is MGHRA and CDR2 YSYEKL. Trimming at V came to 1 base and at J to 7 bases, leaving 5 bases not matched to a gene. The CDR3 reads CASSQGLAGGQGTQYF. The CDR3 DNA is TGCGCCAGCAGCCAAGGACTAGCGGGGGGGCAGGGGACCCAGTACTTC.

The rearrangement joins TRBV7-2 to TRBJ2-7; TRBD2 is a possible D gene (6 bases). The germline CDR1 and CDR2 sequences are SGHTA and FQGNSA. The CDR3 loop spans 13 amino acids. Trimming pared 5 bases from V and 3 bases from J, leaving 11 bases between. The CDR3 bases are TGTGCCAGCAGCCCGTTCGGGGGCTACGAGCAGTACTTC. Translation: CASSPFGGYEQYF.

This clonotype was found a few times. The chain is built from TRBV5-1 and TRBJ2-1, with 8 positions matching TRBD1. The trim removed 2 bases at V and 8 bases at J, leaving 6 bases unmatched. The V gene's germline CDR1 is SGHRS and CDR2 YFSETQ. The CDR3 runs to 14 residues. In DNA form, the CDR3 reads TGCGCCAGCAGCTTCGGGACAGGAGGGTATGAGCAGTTCTTC. Amino acid sequence: CASSFGTGGYEQFF.

This clonotype was seen a few times. This chain links TRBV3-1 with TRBJ2-1; 9 bases align to TRBD1. CDR1 and CDR2 (germline): LGHDT, YNNKEL (reference sequence). V shed 7 bases, J shed 7 bases, and the junction held 8 bases outside the gene matches. This CDR3 has 14 residues. CDR3 protein: CASNTGTGKNEQFF. CDR3 nucleotide sequence: TGTGCCAGCAACACCGGGACAGGGAAAAATGAGCAGTTCTTC.

The chain couples TRBV6-5 to TRBJ2-2, with TRBD1 identical over 9 bases. The CDR3 sequence is 17 residues long. Germline-derived CDR1 and CDR2 are MNHEY and SVGAGI. The ends lost 6 bases at V and 1 base at J; junction bases unmatched: 9. DNA for the CDR3: TGTGCCAGCAGGAAGACCGGGACAGGGATGAACACCGGGGAGCTGTTTTTT. Translation gives CASRKTGTGMNTGELFF.

This clonotype was seen a handful of times. This chain joins TRBV4-2 and TRBJ2-1, with 10 bases fitting TRBD2. The CDR3 contains 16 residues. Trimming at V came to 1 base and at J to 9 bases, leaving 9 bases not matched to a gene. Germline values: CDR1 LGHNA, CDR2 YNFKEQ. The CDR3 loop reads CASSQADSGGPGEQFF. In nucleotides, the CDR3 is TGTGCCAGCAGCCAAGCCGATAGCGGGGGGCCCGGTGAGCAGTTCTTC.

This clonotype has more than one count but fewer than ten. The chain is built from TRBV29-1 and TRBJ2-7; D not resolved. V dropped 0 bases and J dropped 1 base, with 13 bases sitting between them. CDR3 size: 15 residues. Germline V gene data show CDR1 as SQVTM and CDR2 as ANQGSEA. CDR3 in amino acids: CSVEDRDGASYEQYF. CDR3 nucleotides: TGCAGCGTTGAAGATCGAGACGGCGCTTCCTACGAGCAGTACTTC.

Only a few counts were recorded for this clonotype. The J gene is TRBJ1-3, the V gene TRBV7-6; D unresolved. Trimming removed 3 bases from V and 4 bases from J, with 13 bases in between. CDR1 and CDR2 from the germline V gene are SGHVS and FNYEAQ. The CDR3 has 15 amino acids. For the CDR3, the DNA is TGTGCCAGCAGCTTGCTTACAGAGGGAGGAAACACCATATATTTT. As protein: CASSLLTEGGNTIYF.

This clonotype turned up a few times. The chain is built from TRBV7-7 and TRBJ2-1; 7 nucleotides line up with TRBD2. V gave up 4 bases and J gave up 9 bases; unmatched junction bases: 9. Germline CDR1 SSHAT, CDR2 FNYEAQ (reference sequence). The CDR3 contains 14 residues. As DNA, the CDR3 is TGTGCCAGCAGCTCCTCGGGATCGGGGGGTGAGCAGTTCTTC. Residues: CASSSSGSGGEQFF.

This clonotype has only a few counts. This chain links TRBV2 with TRBJ1-5; TRBD1 matches 7 bases. The CDR3 extends over 15 amino acids. Trimming took 7 bases from V and 1 from J; bases not matched to a gene: 7. Looked up from germline, CDR1 is SNHLY and CDR2 is FYNNEI. DNA of the CDR3: TGTGCCAGCAAGAGGGGGCGCAGGAGCAATCAGCCCCAGCATTTT. Translated: CASKRGRRSNQPQHF.

V gene TRBV19 combines with J gene TRBJ2-7; 7 bases are shared with TRBD1. This CDR3 is 15 amino acids long. V gave up 3 bases and J gave up 3 bases; unmatched junction bases: 8. Per the germline V gene, CDR1 is LNHDA and CDR2 is SQIVND (reference sequence). CDR3 amino acids: CASSIVRDSRYEQYF. The CDR3 DNA reads as TGTGCCAGTAGTATCGTCCGGGACAGCCGCTACGAGCAGTACTTC.

The V gene is TRBV5-1, the J gene TRBJ2-3; the match to TRBD2 covers 7 bases. V gave up 2 bases and J gave up 0 bases; unmatched junction bases: 3. The length of the CDR3 is 15 residues. Germline values: CDR1 SGHRS, CDR2 YFSETQ. CDR3 residues: CASSLSGKSTDTQYF. Here the CDR3 DNA reads TGCGCCAGCAGCTTAAGCGGGAAGAGCACAGATACGCAGTATTTT.

This clonotype was seen at least ten times. This chain connects TRBV12-3 or TRBV12-4 to TRBJ2-7; 7 nucleotides line up with TRBD1. The CDR3 runs to 12 residues. Trimming removed 5 bases from V and 5 bases from J; junction bases left unmatched: 3. CDR3 sequence reads: CASSDRVDEQYF. The CDR3, as DNA: TGTGCCAGCAGTGACAGGGTGGACGAGCAGTACTTC.

This clonotype was recorded a few times. The V and J genes are TRBV20-1 and TRBJ1-2, with 8 bases lining up with TRBD1. Germline V gene data show CDR1 as DFQATT and CDR2 as SNEGSKA (reference sequence). The trim removed 1 base at V and 5 bases at J, leaving 6 bases unmatched. The CDR3 is 14 amino acids. DNA for the CDR3: TGCAGTGCTAGAGGGGACAGGATGACTTATGGCTACACCTTC. Its translation: CSARGDRMTYGYTF.

This chain uses TRBV7-2 with TRBJ2-1; TRBD1 might be the D (6 bases). The germline V and J ends were trimmed by 5 bases and 9 bases, with 20 bases remaining between them. The CDR3 consists of 15 residues. The V gene's germline CDR1 is SGHTA and CDR2 FQGNSA. The DNA for the CDR3 is TGTGCCAGCAGCCCAACCGGGACAAAGATGGGTGAGCAGTTCTTC. The encoded protein is CASSPTGTKMGEQFF. Together with reference TRBV7-2 and TRBJ2-1, the CDR3 gives the full variable domain: GAGVSQSPSNKVTEKGKDVELRCDPISGHTALYWYRQSLGQGLEFLIYFQGNSAPDKSGLPSDRFSAERTGGSVSTLTIQRTQQEDSAVYLCASSPTGTKMGEQFFGPGTRLTVL.

This clonotype occurred many times. The chain employs TRBV6-2 or TRBV6-3 and TRBJ2-7; TRBD2 might be the D (5 bases). This CDR3 is built from 12 residues. Germline CDR1 reads MNHEY; CDR2 reads SVGEGT. Between the trimmed V and J ends, which lost 8 bases and 1 base, there was a span of 9 bases. Here the CDR3 reads CASGRGSYEQYF. For the CDR3, the DNA is TGTGCCAGCGGTCGGGGATCCTACGAGCAGTACTTC.

The chain joins TRBV11-3 to TRBJ2-7; D gene unclear. This CDR3 is built from 14 residues. In germline, CDR1 is SGHNT, CDR2 YENEEA. The V end was cut by 3 bases, the J end by 6 bases, with 15 bases between. The CDR3 DNA is TGTGCCAGCAGCTTTATTGGGAAGGGCTCCGAGCAGTACTTC. Its translation is CASSFIGKGSEQYF.

The V gene is TRBV5-6, the J gene TRBJ1-1; possibly TRBD1 for D (6 bases). V lost 3 bases to trimming and J lost 5 bases, with 26 bases between them. The CDR3 sequence is 18 residues long. Germline CDR1 reads SGHDT; CDR2 reads YYEEEE. The CDR3 reads CASSSTGTRGLTGTEAFF. The CDR3 nucleotides are TGTGCCAGCAGCTCGACCGGGACAAGGGGACTAACCGGGACTGAAGCTTTCTTT.